Listed here are 20 T cell receptor beta chains from one sample, sequenced in a study of blood T cell repertoires in COVID-19. The protocol was immunoSEQ multiplex PCR, while the TCRdb copy is restricted to in-frame clones and leaves out a portion. The sample yields some 89,000 clones, 90% seen once. Sequencing was performed on peripheral blood. The origin of the receptors is a man aged 55 to 70 with acute or convalescent COVID-19.

V usage is TRBV11-2 and J usage is TRBJ2-2, with D perhaps matching TRBD1 (6 bases). The CDR3 has 15 residues. The V end was cut by 6 bases, the J end by 5 bases, with 16 bases between. CDR1 is SGHAT and CDR2 is FQNNGV in the germline V gene. CDR3 nucleotide sequence: TGTGCCAGCAGTCTCCGGGACATCCGGACCGGGGAGCTGTTTTTT. This sequence encodes CASSLRDIRTGELFF. Filled out from reference TRBV11-2 and TRBJ2-2, the complete variable domain reads EAGVAQSPRYKIIEKRQSVAFWCNPISGHATLYWYQQILGQGPKLLIQFQNNGVVDDSQLPKDRFSAERLKGVDSTLKIQPAKLEDSAVYLCASSLRDIRTGELFFGEGSRLTVL.

V is TRBV12-3 or TRBV12-4 and J is TRBJ1-3, with D unclear. Trimming took 10 bases from V and 4 from J, leaving 14 bases between them. The CDR3 runs to 13 residues. The CDR3 loop reads CATDYRSGNTIYF. Written as DNA, the CDR3 is TGTGCCACCGACTACAGATCCGGAAACACCATATATTTT.

Written as DNA, the CDR3 is TGTGCCAGCAGCTCCCGGACAGGGAAAGGCCAAAACATTCAGTACTTC. It codes for CASSSRTGKGQNIQYF. This rearrangement joins TRBV7-9 to TRBJ2-4; TRBD1 matches 8 bases. V dropped 4 bases and J dropped 5; count of bases not matched to a gene: 10. From germline, CDR1 is SEHNR and CDR2 FQNEAQ (reference sequence). This CDR3 contains 16 residues.

The chain uses TRBV5-1 and TRBJ1-4, with 8 positions matching TRBD1. Trimming removed 4 bases from V and 5 bases from J; junction bases left unmatched: 7. This CDR3 comprises 15 residues. Germline V gene data show CDR1 as SGHRS and CDR2 as YFSETQ. The CDR3 region has the DNA TGCGCCAGCAGCCTCACAGGGGGTCTCAATGAAAAACTGTTTTTT. It translates to CASSLTGGLNEKLFF.

This rearrangement joins TRBV5-6 to TRBJ1-2; maybe TRBD1 (5 bases). Germline assignment: CDR1 SGHDT and CDR2 YYEEEE. V dropped 4 bases and J dropped 8 bases, with 24 bases sitting between them. The CDR3 has 16 residues. The chain's CDR3 is CASSPDKGIGVTGYTF. In nucleotides, the CDR3 is TGTGCCAGCAGCCCGGACAAGGGGATAGGGGTCACAGGCTACACCTTC.

The chain recombines TRBV6-1 with TRBJ2-7, with D unclear. The V end was cut by 4 bases, the J end by 1 base, with 14 bases between. The CDR3 length is 15 residues. Germline V gives CDR1 MNHNS, CDR2 SASEGT. CDR3 sequence: CASSAAALRSYEQYV. DNA for the CDR3: TGTGCCAGCAGTGCAGCAGCTCTTCGATCCTACGAGCAGTACGTC.

This chain links TRBV9 with TRBJ1-2, with D maybe TRBD1 (5 bases). This CDR3 has 15 residues. Germline CDR1 SGDLS, CDR2 YYNGEE. Trimming took 0 bases from V and 6 from J, leaving 15 bases between them. Here the CDR3 DNA reads TGTGCCAGCAGCGTAGAGGGCCACAGGAGCCATGGCTACACCTTC. Translating it yields CASSVEGHRSHGYTF.

V and J are TRBV3-1 (or the pseudogene TRBV3-2) and TRBJ1-2; D gene uncertain. V was pared by 5 bases and J by 2 bases, with 15 bases between. CDR1 is LGHDT and CDR2 is YNNKEL in the germline V gene (reference sequence). CDR3 size: 15 residues. The CDR3 nucleotides read TGTGCCAGCAGCTGGGTCGGGGTAAAAAACTATGGCTACACCTTC. It translates to CASSWVGVKNYGYTF.

The chain links TRBV7-9 to TRBJ2-6; D remains unclear. The V and J ends lost 6 bases and 0 bases respectively, with 3 bases between them. This CDR3 contains 13 residues. Germline V gene lookup returns CDR1 SEHNR and CDR2 FQNEAQ (reference sequence). The DNA for the CDR3 is TGTGCCAGCAGATACTCTGGGGCCAACGTCCTGACTTTC. Translation: CASRYSGANVLTF.

This clone was seen more than once but under ten times. The chain employs TRBV6-5 and TRBJ1-6, with D perhaps matching TRBD1 (6 bases). The germline CDR1 and CDR2 sequences are MNHEY and SVGAGI. The CDR3 has 12 residues. The chain's CDR3 is CGSRTANSPLHF. The CDR3 nucleotides are TGTGGCAGTAGGACAGCTAATTCACCCCTCCACTTT.

The chain carries TRBV25-1 and TRBJ1-1; D is possibly TRBD1 (6 bases). Trimming removed 1 base at V and 1 base at J, with 10 bases between. Germline V gives CDR1 MGHDK, CDR2 SYGVNS. This CDR3 region has 15 residues. This CDR3 is CASSESGAGNTEAFF. The CDR3 DNA reads TGTGCCAGCAGTGAATCAGGGGCCGGGAACACTGAAGCTTTCTTT.

This clone was detected only a few times. The rearrangement uses TRBV3-1 (or the pseudogene TRBV3-2) and TRBJ1-6; unclear D gene. V was pared by 1 base and J by 8 bases, with 6 bases between. The CDR3 is 13 amino acids. Looked up from germline, CDR1 is LGHDT and CDR2 is YNNKEL (reference sequence). The CDR3 loop reads CASSQVQDSPLHF. As DNA, the CDR3 is TGTGCCAGCAGCCAAGTCCAGGATTCACCCCTCCACTTT.

The chain employs TRBV27 and TRBJ1-1, with 12 bases matching TRBD1. The V gene's germline CDR1 is MNHEY and CDR2 SMNVEV (reference sequence). The trim removed 6 bases at V and 10 bases at J, leaving 15 bases unmatched. The CDR3 contains 16 residues. The CDR3 DNA follows: TGTGCCAGCAGACCCATGGGACAGGGGGCTTTCTCTGGAGCTTTCTTT. It is translated as CASRPMGQGAFSGAFF.

The J gene is TRBJ1-2, the V gene TRBV10-1, with D possibly matching TRBD1 (5 bases). In germline, CDR1 is WNHNN, CDR2 SYGVQD (reference sequence). Deletions cut 2 bases from V and 3 bases from J, with 22 bases between. The CDR3 runs to 18 residues. The CDR3 DNA is TGCGCCAGCAGTGAGGACACGGGGCGGGACCCTACCTACTATGGCTACACCTTC. Its translation: CASSEDTGRDPTYYGYTF.

V and J are TRBV4-1 and TRBJ1-4; TRBD1 matches 7 bases. The CDR3 runs 15 residues. V lost 8 bases, J lost 8 bases, and 14 bases stayed unmatched. Germline assignment: CDR1 MGHRA and CDR2 YSYEKL. CDR3 loop: CASGEGDRDSEKLFF. The CDR3 nucleotides are TGCGCCAGCGGAGAGGGCGACAGGGATAGCGAAAAACTGTTTTTT.

The V call is TRBV6-1, the J call TRBJ1-1; 9 bases map to TRBD1. The germline CDR1 and CDR2 sequences are MNHNS and SASEGT. The trim removed 4 bases at V and 5 bases at J, leaving 8 bases unmatched. There are 15 residues in the CDR3. In DNA, the CDR3 is TGTGCCAGCAGTGGAGCAACAGGGGGCTTTACTGAAGCTTTCTTT. Protein sequence: CASSGATGGFTEAFF.

The gene calls are TRBV18 and TRBJ1-4; no reliable D call. Germline lookup yields CDR1 KGHSH and CDR2 LQKENI. V was shortened by 0 bases and J by 5 bases, with 16 bases between the two germline ends. This CDR3 comprises 17 residues. The CDR3 nucleotides are TGTGCCAGCTCACCACCGGAGGGCGCCCAGCGAAATGAAAAACTGTTTTTT. It yields the protein CASSPPEGAQRNEKLFF.

This chain uses TRBV14 with TRBJ2-3; 10 positions agree with TRBD2. The CDR3 has 16 residues. The V segment lost 4 bases and the J segment 2 bases; nucleotides outside the gene matches: 6. Germline V gives CDR1 SGHDN, CDR2 FVKESK. CDR3: CASSPQRGGNTDTQYF. As DNA, the CDR3 is TGTGCCAGCAGCCCGCAGCGGGGGGGAAACACAGATACGCAGTATTTT.

This chain connects TRBV18 to TRBJ1-2; 7 positions match TRBD1. The CDR3 covers 13 residues. With 5 bases clipped from V and 7 bases from J, the junction kept 7 bases outside the gene matches. CDR1 is KGHSH and CDR2 is LQKENI in the germline V gene. DNA for the CDR3: TGTGCCAGCTCATCGGACGACAGGGTTGGCTACACCTTC. Its translation: CASSSDDRVGYTF.

As concerns this clone: At one end the junction does not follow the germline gene, possibly because of a read error. As DNA, the CDR3 is TGTGCCAGCCGTTTTTACAACAGGGAATCACCCCTCCACTTT. It translates to CASRFYNRESPLHF. The chain links TRBV27 to TRBJ1-6, with D tentatively TRBD1 (6 bases). In germline, CDR1 is MNHEY, CDR2 SMNVEV (reference sequence). CDR3 length: 14 amino acids.